The clone carrying this T cell receptor (beta chain) was detected ten times or more. Its antigen remains unidentified. The sample belongs to a study of Graves' ophthalmopathy and Graves' hyperthyroidism. About the research overall: Hyperthyroidism is called stable when no ophthalmopathy develops within 18 months of follow-up. Study-wide results and limits: The model flagged ophthalmopathy progression at more than 60% sensitivity and 72% to 75% specificity.

The TCR beta CDR3 regions underwent amplification from RNA transcripts. An initial RT-PCR round employing HTBI primers preceded a second-round multiplex PCR. TCRdb reprocessed the multiplex PCR reads with MiXCR, giving one entry per CDR3 protein. The sample yields 1 million to 1.3 million distinct CDR3 sequences, about 40% seen once. Trimming stripped 3 bases from V and 5 bases from J, with 16 bases between. Germline assignment: CDR1 KGHDR and CDR2 SFDVKD. The CDR3 totals 15 residues. Each hyperthyroidism patient was newly diagnosed, with under 2 months' duration, and aged 18 to 65. The sequenced material came from peripheral blood or thyroid tissue (not recorded which). This chain joins TRBV24-1 and TRBJ2-7; D is uncertain. This TCR was sampled from an adult man with Graves' hyperthyroidism. CDR3 bases: TGTGCCACCAGTGATGCCGTGACGGTATCCGACGAGCAGTACTTC. Its translation is CATSDAVTVSDEQYF.